This paragraph reports one T cell receptor (beta chain). There are 15 residues in the CDR3. The trim removed 4 bases at V and 3 bases at J, leaving 8 bases unmatched. Germline CDR1 reads KGHSH; CDR2 reads LQKENI. Seattle patients were enrolled during active infection and followed longitudinally. The data are from a study of blood T cell repertoires in COVID-19. Study as a whole: Sites in the United States, Italy and Spain provided acute and convalescent COVID-19 samples. T cells, B-cell-depleted T cells, or PBMCs provided the cDNA or gDNA that served as material.

In the original analysis: Using reference gene primer amplification, nucleated cell counts were estimated. The assay was immunoSEQ multiplex PCR, and TCRdb's table has in-frame clones only and misses some. V, J and clone size derive from that table, while D and trimming were established from the DNA sequence. This sample has roughly 87,000 clones, with around 85% found just once. This receptor was identified in a woman of 80 years or more with COVID-19, enrolled during active disease. Specimen: peripheral blood. The chain uses TRBV18 and TRBJ1-1, with TRBD1 matching 7 bases. CDR3 amino acids: CASSQTTGYDTEAFF. As DNA, the CDR3 is TGTGCCAGCTCACAAACGACAGGGTATGACACTGAAGCTTTCTTT.